This T cell receptor (beta chain) was found in a study of cytomegalovirus exposure and HLA in healthy donors. This clone was found a few times. CDR1 and CDR2 from the germline V gene are MNHNY and SVGAGI (reference sequence). The V end was cut by 5 bases, the J end by 4 bases, with 11 bases between. This CDR3 has 13 residues. Amplification used 60 Vbeta primers and 13 Jbeta primers. Authors' analysis steps: About 10 million shared chains were among the about 80 million unique TCR beta chains that a later analysis counted. The data were produced by immunoSEQ multiplex PCR, yet TCRdb's version contains in-frame clones alone and is incomplete. V, J and clone size are taken as reported in that table, and D and trimming were inferred from the DNA itself. The sample includes 150,000 to 250,000 clones, around 77% of them seen just once.

V is TRBV6-6 and J is TRBJ1-1; TRBD1 is a possible D gene (6 bases). The source is a young man in good health and CMV-seronegative. What was sequenced was PBMCs. The DNA for the CDR3 is TGTGCCAGCAGTAACACAGGGTCCACTGAAGCTTTCTTT. It yields the protein CASSNTGSTEAFF.